This is a list of T cell receptor beta chains from one sample in a study of technical replicates of blood from several donors. Sequencing was performed with immunoSEQ multiplex PCR; in TCRdb, only in-frame clones are kept and a portion is missing. Of about 79,000 clones in the sample, about 90% were seen once. The sequenced sample consisted of T cells isolated from PBMCs. These receptor sequences come from a human donor in good health. Some clones in this sample may be carry-over from other donors' samples. The CDR3 runs from the conserved cysteine through the conserved F or W. The D gene is left open where the match is weak. The size of a clone is reported for some rows only, either as once, few or many, or as a class for expanded clones.

j_gene	d_gene	len	abundance	v_gene	CDR3nt	CDR3aa
TRBJ2-7	TRBD2	17	.	TRBV5-5	TGTGCCAGCAGGGTCCCGGGACTAGCGGGAGGGCCCTACGAGCAGTACTTC	CASRVPGLAGGPYEQYF
TRBJ2-1	.	16	.	TRBV18	TGTGCCAGCTCACCACGCGGGACCGTGACCTACAATGAGCAGTTCTTC	CASSPRGTVTYNEQFF
TRBJ1-2	.	14	.	TRBV5-6	TGTGCCAGCAGCTTGTACGGGTCCAACTATGGCTACACCTTC	CASSLYGSNYGYTF
TRBJ1-2	.	15	.	TRBV9	TGTGCCAGCACCGTTGGGGGGGGGATCCACTATGGCTACACCTTC	CASTVGGGIHYGYTF
TRBJ2-1	TRBD2	14	.	TRBV4-1	TGCGCCAGCAGCCAAGACGGGACTATCAATGAGCAGTTCTTC	CASSQDGTINEQFF
TRBJ1-2	TRBD1	15	.	TRBV5-1	TGCGCCAGCAGCTTGGAACAGGGGCTAGGCTATGGCTACACCTTC	CASSLEQGLGYGYTF
TRBJ1-5	.	15	few	TRBV12-5	TGTGCTAGTGGTTGGAGGATGGGGTCCAATCAGCCCCAGCATTTT	CASGWRMGSNQPQHF
TRBJ1-5	.	14	once	TRBV5-8	TGTGCCAGCAACTTAGAGGGAACGAGGCAGCCCCAGCATTTT	CASNLEGTRQPQHF
TRBJ2-1	.	14	.	TRBV2	TGTGCCACCCCGCTAGCAGGAGGATACAATGAGCAGTTCTTC	CATPLAGGYNEQFF
TRBJ2-7	TRBD2	16	.	TRBV7-9	TGTGCCAGCAGCTTAGATGAGGGAGGGCCTTCCTACGAGCAGTACTTC	CASSLDEGGPSYEQYF
TRBJ1-2	TRBD1	14	.	TRBV5-4	TGTGCCAGCAGCTTGGCAGGGGGCAGGTATGGCTACACCTTC	CASSLAGGRYGYTF
TRBJ1-1	.	12	.	TRBV9	TGTGCCAGCGGGGCGGGGGGCGGTGAAGCTTTCTTT	CASGAGGGEAFF
TRBJ1-2	.	16	.	TRBV4-2	TGTGCCAGCAGCCAAGGGGATTACAGGGAGGGCCTATCGTGGACCTTC	CASSQGDYREGLSWTF